This record covers a single T cell receptor beta chain. Its antigen is undetermined. Time point in this sample: week 35, safety follow-up. Doses of 300 ug of mutant IDH1 20-mer peptide were given with topical imiquimod. In weeks 1, 3, 5, 7, 11, 15, 19 and 23, patients were immunized, eight times in all. The sample belongs to a study of a mutant IDH1 vaccine in newly diagnosed glioma. The protocol was immunoSEQ multiplex PCR, while the TCRdb copy is restricted to in-frame clones and leaves out a portion. Among around 41,000 clones listed, around 87% were seen once. The specimen comprised PBMCs, sampled from a glioma patient whose treatment included an IDH1 peptide vaccine. This TCR was recovered from a man aged 40-50 years with glioma.

As DNA, the CDR3 is TGTGCCAGCAGTTCCCCGATCGACGATGAGCAGTTCTTC. Encoded protein: CASSSPIDDEQFF. This chain connects TRBV2 to TRBJ2-1; no firm D call. V lost 5 bases and J 8 bases, leaving 13 bases between the germline ends. This CDR3 spans 13 amino acids. The germline V gene has CDR1 SNHLY and CDR2 FYNNEI.